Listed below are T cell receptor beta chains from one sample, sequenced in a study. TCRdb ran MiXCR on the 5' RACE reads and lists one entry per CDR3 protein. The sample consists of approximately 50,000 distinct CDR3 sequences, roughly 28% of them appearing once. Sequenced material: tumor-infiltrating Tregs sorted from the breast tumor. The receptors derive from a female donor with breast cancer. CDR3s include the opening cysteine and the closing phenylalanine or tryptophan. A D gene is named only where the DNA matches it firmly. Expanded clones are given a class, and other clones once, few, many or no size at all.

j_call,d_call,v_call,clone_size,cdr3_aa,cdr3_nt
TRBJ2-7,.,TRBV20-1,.,CSASGTQPYEQYF,TGCAGTGCTAGTGGGACTCAGCCCTACGAGCAGTACTTC
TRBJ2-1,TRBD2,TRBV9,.,CASGHPRGLAYNEQFF,TGTGCCAGCGGCCACCCTCGGGGACTAGCGTACAATGAGCAGTTCTTC
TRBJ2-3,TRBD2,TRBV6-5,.,CASSYRPPSGGAFGTDTQYF,TGTGCCAGCAGTTATCGCCCCCCAAGCGGGGGGGCCTTCGGCACAGATACGCAGTATTTT
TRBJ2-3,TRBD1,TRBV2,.,CASRPTGGNTRYF,TGTGCCAGCAGACCGACAGGGGGAAATACGCGGTATTTT
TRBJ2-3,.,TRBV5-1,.,CASSPGDHTSTDTQYF,TGCGCCAGCAGCCCGGGGGACCATACTAGCACAGATACGCAGTATTTT
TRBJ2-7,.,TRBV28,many,CASSWVFSGVPYEQYF,TGTGCCAGCAGTTGGGTTTTCTCCGGCGTCCCCTACGAGCAGTACTTC
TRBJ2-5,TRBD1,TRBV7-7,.,CASSPGGHPQETQYF,TGTGCTAGCAGCCCAGGGGGACACCCTCAAGAGACCCAGTACTTC
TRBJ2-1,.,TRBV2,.,CASSVSVYNEQFF,TGTGCCAGCAGTGTTTCGGTTTACAATGAGCAGTTCTTC
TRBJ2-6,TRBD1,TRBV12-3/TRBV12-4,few,CASSFSQGALGANVLTF,TGTGCCAGCAGTTTTAGTCAGGGGGCGCTAGGGGCCAACGTCCTGACTTTC
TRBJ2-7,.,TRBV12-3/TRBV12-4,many,CASSRSIGEQYF,TGTGCCAGCAGCAGATCAATAGGGGAGCAGTACTTC
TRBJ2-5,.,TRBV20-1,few,CSARPDRKETQYF,TGCAGTGCTAGACCGGACAGAAAAGAGACCCAGTACTTC
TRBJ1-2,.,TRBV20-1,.,CSASGHGRANGYTF,TGCAGTGCTAGTGGTCACGGCAGGGCCAATGGCTACACCTTC
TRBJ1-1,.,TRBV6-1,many,CASSSQGLGNTEAFF,TGTGCCAGCAGTTCACAGGGACTTGGGAACACTGAAGCTTTCTTT
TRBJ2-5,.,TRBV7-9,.,CAIPGTPETQYF,TGTGCCATCCCCGGAACCCCGGAGACCCAGTACTTC
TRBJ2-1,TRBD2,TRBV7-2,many,CASSNSGSSYNEQFF,TGTGCCAGCAGCAATAGCGGGAGCTCCTACAATGAGCAGTTCTTC
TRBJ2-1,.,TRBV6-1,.,CASAERASYNEQFF,TGTGCCAGCGCAGAGCGGGCCTCCTACAATGAGCAGTTCTTC
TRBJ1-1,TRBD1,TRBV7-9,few,CASSPLAGTGNTEAFF,TGTGCCAGCAGCCCACTCGCCGGGACAGGCAACACTGAAGCTTTCTTT
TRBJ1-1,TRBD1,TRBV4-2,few,CASSQEGQGASGGTEAFF,TGTGCCAGCAGCCAAGAGGGACAGGGGGCGTCTGGGGGCACTGAAGCTTTCTTT
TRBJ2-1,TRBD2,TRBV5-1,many,CASSLLAGVSYNEQFF,TGCGCCAGCAGCTTACTAGCGGGAGTTTCCTACAATGAGCAGTTCTTC
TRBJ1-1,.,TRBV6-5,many,CASSPAPSFNTEAFF,TGTGCCAGCAGCCCAGCACCCTCATTTAACACTGAAGCTTTCTTT
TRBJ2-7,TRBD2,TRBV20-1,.,CSARTSGRYEQYF,TGCAGTGCTAGGACTAGCGGGAGGTACGAGCAGTACTTC
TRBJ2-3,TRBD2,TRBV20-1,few,CSARNSGGDSDTQYF,TGCAGTGCTAGAAATAGCGGGGGGGACTCAGATACGCAGTATTTT
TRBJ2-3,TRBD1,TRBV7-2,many,CASSLVGQGTDTQYF,TGTGCCAGCAGCTTAGTTGGACAGGGCACAGATACGCAGTATTTT
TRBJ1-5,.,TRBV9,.,CASSARYRDGKVGIQPQHF,TGTGCCAGCAGCGCCCGATATCGGGACGGGAAAGTGGGTATTCAGCCCCAGCATTTT
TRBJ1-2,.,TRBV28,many,CASSPEPGHYGYTF,TGTGCCAGCAGTCCTGAGCCGGGTCACTATGGCTACACCTTC
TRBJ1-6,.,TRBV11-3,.,CASSLDTYSPLHF,TGTGCCAGCAGCTTGGACACCTATTCACCCCTCCACTTT
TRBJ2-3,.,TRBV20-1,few,CSADHLTGTTDTQYF,TGCAGTGCCGATCACCTAACCGGGACCACAGATACGCAGTATTTT
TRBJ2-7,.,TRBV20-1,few,CSANPGQGTYEQYF,TGCAGTGCTAATCCGGGACAAGGGACCTACGAGCAGTACTTC
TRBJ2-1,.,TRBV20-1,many,CSARDPSARWGEQFF,TGCAGTGCTAGAGATCCCTCGGCTAGATGGGGTGAGCAGTTCTTC
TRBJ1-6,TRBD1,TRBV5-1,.,CASRGGGDDSPLHF,TGCGCCAGCAGGGGAGGGGGCGACGATTCACCCCTCCACTTT
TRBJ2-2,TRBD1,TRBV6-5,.,CASSYPRIRGQETGELFF,TGTGCCAGCAGTTACCCTAGAATCAGGGGGCAGGAGACCGGGGAGCTGTTTTTT
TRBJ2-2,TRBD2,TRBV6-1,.,CASSEIRLAGRRTGELFF,TGTGCCAGCAGTGAGATTCGGCTAGCGGGGAGGCGGACCGGGGAGCTGTTTTTT
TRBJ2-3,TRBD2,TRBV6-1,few,CASSVPGLGTDTQYF,TGTGCCAGCAGCGTTCCGGGACTAGGGACAGATACGCAGTATTTT
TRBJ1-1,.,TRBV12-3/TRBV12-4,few,CASSFVGLGVRTEAFF,TGTGCCAGCAGTTTTGTGGGGTTGGGTGTGAGGACTGAAGCTTTCTTT
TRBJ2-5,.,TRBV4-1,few,CASSPSIQETQYF,TGCGCCAGCAGCCCCTCAATCCAAGAGACCCAGTACTTC